A single sample is the source of the 27 T cell receptor beta chains below, sequenced in a study of T cells after yellow fever vaccination. TCRdb reprocessed the 5' RACE reads via MiXCR and lists one record per CDR3 protein. The table includes more than 300,000 distinct CDR3 sequences, approximately 11% detected once. The sequenced sample was CD4+ T cells sorted from PBMCs, obtained 45 days after the yellow fever booster vaccination. Every receptor here comes from a young man who received the YFV17D yellow fever vaccine.

Ten or more counts support this clonotype. The chain couples TRBV4-2 to TRBJ1-6; D not resolved. The CDR3 sequence is 19 residues long. Trimming cost V 0 bases and J 8 bases, with 23 bases left between them. The germline V gene has CDR1 LGHNA and CDR2 YNFKEQ. DNA for the CDR3: TGTGCCAGCAGCCAAGATTGGTCCCGGGGTACGGAAAGGCATTCACCCCTCCACTTT. Its protein is CASSQDWSRGTERHSPLHF.

This clonotype was observed a few times. The limits of the CDR3 on the DNA are not certain, so only TCRdb's listed CDR3 is given. This chain links TRBV2 with TRBJ2-2. CDR1 and CDR2 (germline): SNHLY, FYNNEI. The CDR3 length is 13 residues, termini included. CDR3: CASSGETPGSCFF.

This sequence joins TRBV7-9 and TRBJ2-5, with D uncertain. This CDR3 comprises 11 residues. CDR1 and CDR2 (germline): SEHNR, FQNEAQ (reference sequence). CDR3 coding DNA: TGTGGAAGAAGTATTCAAGAGACCCAGTACTTC. It codes for CGRSIQETQYF.

In this sample, this clonotype turned up a few times. The chain carries TRBV3-1 and TRBJ2-5; D gene uncertain. The germline gives CDR1 LGHDT, CDR2 YNNKEL (reference sequence). This CDR3 is built from 14 residues. Trimming shortened V by 1 base and J by 2 bases, and 8 bases separated the two germline ends. This CDR3 reads CASSQVGTQETQYF. For the CDR3, the DNA is TGTGCCAGCAGCCAAGTTGGCACGCAAGAGACCCAGTACTTC.

The chain employs TRBV7-9 and TRBJ1-1; possibly TRBD1 for D (5 bases). This CDR3 comprises 15 residues. With 2 bases removed from V and 4 bases from J, the gap between germline ends came to 14 bases. Germline-derived CDR1 and CDR2 are SEHNR and FQNEAQ (reference sequence). CDR3 protein: CASSLMGQTSTEAFF. The CDR3 DNA is TGTGCCAGCAGCTTAATGGGGCAGACGTCCACTGAAGCTTTCTTT.

CDR3 bases: TGTGCCAGCAGTAACCACCTGGCGGGAGAGCAGTACGTC. Translation: CASSNHLAGEQYV. The gene calls are TRBV7-6 and TRBJ2-7; D perhaps matches TRBD2 (6 bases). The CDR3 length is 13 residues. The germline V gene encodes CDR1 SGHVS and CDR2 FNYEAQ. Trimming removed 6 bases at V and 7 bases at J, with 16 bases between.

CDR3 in DNA: TGCAGTGCCCTACTAGCGGGGGGGCCACGGGAGCAGTTCTTC. Protein: CSALLAGGPREQFF. The chain couples TRBV20-1 to TRBJ2-1, with TRBD2 matching over 13 bases. V lost 6 bases to trimming and J lost 10 bases; unmatched junction nucleotides: 9. Looked up from germline, CDR1 is DFQATT and CDR2 is SNEGSKA (reference sequence). This CDR3 has 14 amino acids.

The chain links TRBV7-8 to TRBJ2-1; 12 bases map to TRBD2. Germline CDR1 SGHVS, CDR2 FQNEAQ. The CDR3 contains 16 residues. The V gene end was trimmed by 3 bases and the J gene end by 5 bases; junction bases not matched to a gene: 5. CDR3 in amino acids: CASSFPRLAGDNEQFF. The CDR3 nucleotides are TGTGCCAGCAGCTTCCCCCGACTAGCGGGGGACAATGAGCAGTTCTTC.

This clonotype has more than one count but fewer than ten. This sequence joins TRBV5-6 and TRBJ2-3; 10 bases line up with TRBD1. The CDR3 is made up of 16 amino acids. V shed 4 bases and J 2 bases; nucleotides not matched to a gene: 7. The germline V gene has CDR1 SGHDT and CDR2 YYEEEE. The CDR3 reads CASSRRTGGITDTQYF. The CDR3 DNA is TGTGCCAGCAGCCGCCGGACAGGGGGAATCACAGATACGCAGTATTTT.

The rearrangement uses TRBV20-1 and TRBJ1-5; D unresolved. Trimming cost V 6 bases and J 11 bases, with 14 bases left between them. The CDR3 consists of 11 residues. Looked up from germline, CDR1 is DFQATT and CDR2 is SNEGSKA (reference sequence). CDR3 DNA: TGCAGTGCGCCCGCCCCCGAGTCCCAGCATTTT. This translates into CSAPAPESQHF.

Ten or more counts support this clonotype. The chain couples TRBV4-3 to TRBJ2-3; D unclear. The CDR3 sequence is 13 residues long. The V and J ends lost 0 bases and 15 bases respectively, with 16 bases between them. Germline values: CDR1 LGHNA, CDR2 YSLEER. The CDR3 here is CASSQEEGSRRYF. CDR3 DNA sequence: TGCGCCAGCAGCCAAGAGGAAGGGTCCCGGCGTTATTTT.

This clonotype was seen a handful of times. The chain recombines TRBV6-5 with TRBJ2-1; no reliable D call. The length of the CDR3 is 14 residues. Trimming cost V 2 bases and J 4 bases, with 9 bases left between them. Germline V gives CDR1 MNHEY, CDR2 SVGAGI. CDR3 in DNA: TGTGCCAGCAGTTACGAGGCGAGATACAATGAGCAGTTCTTC. This encodes CASSYEARYNEQFF.

The sample holds a few counts of this clonotype. The gene calls are TRBV3-1 and TRBJ1-5, with no clear D. Trimming shortened V by 4 bases and J by 2 bases, and 3 bases separated the two germline ends. Germline V CDR1 and CDR2: LGHDT, YNNKEL (reference sequence). This CDR3 has 12 amino acids. In DNA form, the CDR3 reads TGTGCCAGCAGCCGTCGCAATCAGCCCCAGCATTTT. This translates into CASSRRNQPQHF.

The chain has TRBV7-2 and TRBJ2-5, with 8 nucleotides matching TRBD1. The V gene's germline CDR1 is SGHTA and CDR2 FQGNSA. There are 15 residues in the CDR3. With V trimmed by 3 bases and J by 4 bases, 7 bases remained unmatched. The CDR3 loop reads CASSFGGTGRETQYF. The CDR3 bases are TGTGCCAGCAGCTTCGGCGGGACAGGAAGAGAGACCCAGTACTTC.

This clonotype occurred a few times. For the CDR3, the DNA is TGTGCCAGCAGTTACTCGACCAGAGGGGGGAATGAGCAGTTCTTC. Translated: CASSYSTRGGNEQFF. The J gene is TRBJ2-1, the V gene TRBV6-2 or TRBV6-3, with D possibly called TRBD1 or TRBD2 (6 bases each). The germline gives CDR1 MNHEY, CDR2 SVGEGT. V lost 0 bases and J lost 7, with 13 bases in between. The CDR3 totals 15 residues.

The chain joins TRBV5-1 to TRBJ1-2; TRBD1 agrees at 9 bases. From germline, CDR1 is SGHRS and CDR2 YFSETQ. The CDR3 has 15 amino acids. With V trimmed by 4 bases and J by 4 bases, 8 bases remained unmatched. In DNA form, the CDR3 reads TGCGCCAGCAGCCTAGGGACAGGGAGCCCCTATGGCTACACCTTC. It yields the protein CASSLGTGSPYGYTF.

This clonotype was counted ten times or more. This chain connects TRBV11-2 to TRBJ2-1; D possibly matches TRBD1 or TRBD2 (6 bases each). CDR3 length: 16 residues. Germline-derived CDR1 and CDR2 are SGHAT and FQNNGV. Deletions cut 5 bases from V and 0 bases from J, with 14 bases between. CDR3 DNA: TGTGCCAGCAGCATTTCCGGGGGCCGCTCCTACAATGAGCAGTTCTTC. Amino acid sequence: CASSISGGRSYNEQFF.

This chain joins TRBV28 and TRBJ2-2; D is unresolved. V lost 2 bases to trimming and J lost 4 bases, with 11 bases between them. This CDR3 has 15 amino acids. Germline loops: CDR1 MDHEN, CDR2 SYDVKM. CDR3 loop: CASSLPGLGTGELFF. In DNA form, the CDR3 reads TGTGCCAGCAGTTTACCGGGCTTGGGCACCGGGGAGCTGTTTTTT.

This clonotype was observed once. The rearrangement uses TRBV6-2 or TRBV6-3 and TRBJ1-5; tentative D call: TRBD1 (6 bases). The CDR3 consists of 16 residues. In germline, CDR1 is MNHEY, CDR2 SVGEGT. The V end lost 5 bases, the J end lost 0 bases, and 14 bases lay between the germline ends. The CDR3 protein is CASSHRETLSNQPQHF. CDR3 nucleotide sequence: TGTGCCAGCAGTCACAGGGAAACTCTTAGCAATCAGCCCCAGCATTTT.

This clonotype occurred many times. The V gene is TRBV6-2 or TRBV6-3, the J gene TRBJ2-5; 8 nucleotides agree with TRBD1. V lost 1 base to trimming and J lost 2 bases; unmatched junction nucleotides: 18. CDR3 size: 20 residues. CDR1 is MNHEY, CDR2 SVGEGT, per germline. The CDR3 region has the DNA TGTGCCAGCAGTTACTACCCCTCCGGGACAGGATGGGCCGGGCAAGAGACCCAGTACTTC. The encoded protein is CASSYYPSGTGWAGQETQYF.

This clonotype was counted between two and nine times. The J gene is TRBJ1-5, the V gene TRBV6-5; possible D gene TRBD1, 6 bases. CDR3 length: 15 residues. Germline assignment: CDR1 MNHEY and CDR2 SVGAGI. The ends were cut back, 0 bases at V and 6 bases at J, with 12 bases in the middle. For the CDR3, the DNA is TGTGCCAGCAGTTACTCGATGGGGGGCAGTCAGCCCCAGCATTTT. Protein: CASSYSMGGSQPQHF.

This clonotype was observed many times. The chain employs TRBV4-3 and TRBJ2-1; D is possibly TRBD1 or TRBD2 (6 bases each). This CDR3 is 16 amino acids long. V lost 1 base, J lost 4 bases, and 14 bases lay in between. In germline, CDR1 is LGHNA, CDR2 YSLEER. The CDR3 DNA reads TGCGCCAGCAGCCAAGGAATGGGGGGCCTATACAATGAGCAGTTCTTC. Translating it yields CASSQGMGGLYNEQFF.

The chain joins TRBV7-2 to TRBJ2-1; weak D call: TRBD1 (6 bases). V dropped 4 bases and J dropped 9 bases, with 10 bases sitting between them. CDR3 length: 12 residues. CDR1 and CDR2 from the germline V gene are SGHTA and FQGNSA. The CDR3 here is CASSSQGLEQFF. The CDR3, as DNA: TGTGCCAGCAGCTCACAGGGCCTTGAGCAGTTCTTC.

V usage is TRBV4-3 and J usage is TRBJ1-3; D possibly corresponds to TRBD1 (5 bases). The V gene lost 0 bases and the J gene lost 2 bases, with 11 bases spanning the gap. From germline, CDR1 is LGHNA and CDR2 YSLEER. The CDR3 has 16 residues. The CDR3 DNA reads TGCGCCAGCAGCCAAGATCCAGGGAATCCTGGAAACACCATATATTTT. Its protein is CASSQDPGNPGNTIYF.

This clonotype was detected only a few times. This chain joins TRBV19 and TRBJ1-1; D remains ambiguous. Looked up from germline, CDR1 is LNHDA and CDR2 is SQIVND (reference sequence). CDR3 size: 13 residues. Between the trimmed V and J ends, which lost 3 bases and 3 bases, there was a span of 8 bases. The CDR3: CASSIGAYTEAFF. The DNA for the CDR3 is TGTGCCAGTAGTATCGGAGCTTACACTGAAGCTTTCTTT.

The chain combines TRBV28 with TRBJ2-7; TRBD1 matches at 9 bases. V lost 4 bases and J lost 0; bases outside the gene matches: 7. From germline, CDR1 is MDHEN and CDR2 SYDVKM. CDR3 length equals 16 residues. The CDR3: CASSSGGTGTSYEQYV. DNA for the CDR3: TGTGCCAGCAGTTCCGGTGGGACAGGGACCTCCTACGAGCAGTACGTC.

This clonotype was seen ten or more times. The rearrangement links TRBV7-8 to TRBJ2-4; 10 bases match TRBD2. CDR1 SGHVS and CDR2 FQNEAQ come from the germline V gene. This CDR3 spans 18 amino acids. With V trimmed by 5 bases and J by 2 bases, 12 bases remained unmatched. The CDR3 spells CASSLALAGVGTKNIQYF. The CDR3 DNA is TGTGCCAGCAGCCTGGCTCTAGCGGGGGTCGGTACCAAAAACATTCAGTACTTC.